A single sample is the source of the 9 T cell receptor beta chains below, sequenced in a study of human T cells and chemical hapten exposure. TCRdb recomputed calls from the RACE reads with MiXCR, one row per CDR3 protein. The profile shows under 300,000 distinct CDR3 sequences, roughly 8.9% of them singletons. As to time point: pre-sensitization, week 0. Indicated treatment: therapeutic diphenylcyclopropenone sensitization with weekly scalp DPC. Sample: whole blood, taken in connection with sensitization to the hapten diphenylcyclopropenone (DPC). The receptors were gathered from a woman aged 40 to 49 with alopecia areata. Some clones in this sample may be carry-over from other donors' samples.

The J gene is TRBJ2-3, the V gene TRBV12-3 or TRBV12-4, with unresolved D. The V end was cut by 7 bases, the J end by 0 bases, with 14 bases between. The CDR3 contains 15 residues. The CDR3 DNA sequence: TGTGCCAGCATCCGTCGTGGTAGGAGCACAGATACGCAGTATTTT. Translating it yields CASIRRGRSTDTQYF.

This clonotype was seen a handful of times. Here the CDR3 reads CASSEGLAGYTDTQYF. DNA for the CDR3: TGTGCCAGCAGCGAGGGACTAGCGGGGTACACAGATACGCAGTATTTT. The chain combines TRBV7-2 with TRBJ2-3; TRBD2 matches at 13 bases. The CDR3 extends over 16 amino acids. V dropped 5 bases and J dropped 2; count of bases not matched to a gene: 4. CDR1 is SGHTA and CDR2 is FQGNSA in the germline V gene.

This chain uses TRBV7-3 with TRBJ2-1; 7 nucleotides line up with TRBD1. The trim removed 5 bases at V and 5 bases at J, leaving 6 bases unmatched. The CDR3 sequence is 14 residues long. CDR1 and CDR2 (germline): SGHTA, FQGTGA. CDR3 sequence reads: CASSMTGLDNEQFF. For the CDR3, the DNA is TGTGCCAGCAGCATGACAGGGCTTGACAATGAGCAGTTCTTC.

This clonotype was seen more than once but under ten times. The chain recombines TRBV4-3 with TRBJ1-3; D remains unclear. This CDR3 has 15 amino acids. V lost 0 bases and J lost 3, with 9 bases in between. Germline CDR1 and CDR2: LGHNA and YSLEER. CDR3 nucleotides: TGCGCCAGCAGCCAAGATGCAACGTTTGGAAACACCATATATTTT. Protein: CASSQDATFGNTIYF.

This clonotype was counted only a few times. The chain combines TRBV7-9 with TRBJ2-7; 10 bases align to TRBD1. The CDR3 is 14 amino acids. J lost 6 bases, V lost 4 bases, and 6 bases had no gene match. The germline V gene has CDR1 SEHNR and CDR2 FQNEAQ (reference sequence). CDR3 region: CASSSRDRGLEQYF. The CDR3 coding sequence is TGTGCCAGCAGCTCCCGGGACAGGGGCCTCGAGCAGTACTTC.

The rearrangement links TRBV5-6 to TRBJ2-1; tentative D call: TRBD1 (5 bases). The germline V gene has CDR1 SGHDT and CDR2 YYEEEE. CDR3 length equals 14 residues. Trimming took off 0 bases at V and 10 bases at J, with 14 bases between the two ends. CDR3 in amino acids: CASSLAGIGEEQFF. As DNA, the CDR3 is TGTGCCAGCAGCTTGGCAGGGATAGGCGAGGAGCAGTTCTTC.

V is TRBV12-3 or TRBV12-4 and J is TRBJ1-5; D is undetermined. CDR3 size: 13 residues. Deletions cut 2 bases from V and 7 bases from J, with 9 bases between. CDR3 loop: CASSLLRNQPQHF. CDR3 coding DNA: TGTGCCAGCAGTTTACTTCGGAACCAGCCCCAGCATTTT.

This clonotype came up a few times. V is TRBV5-1 and J is TRBJ2-3; D uncertain. The CDR3 is 16 amino acids. Germline CDR1 is SGHRS and CDR2 is YFSETQ. Trimming pared 3 bases from V and 4 bases from J, leaving 18 bases between. The CDR3 nucleotides are TGCGCCAGCAGCTCGCGGTCCACATTTATTCCAGATACGCAGTATTTT. This gives the protein CASSSRSTFIPDTQYF.

This clonotype was recorded many times. V is TRBV21-1 and J is TRBJ1-5; the table's D gene call, TRBD1, was not cross checked with the DNA. TRBV21-1 is labeled a pseudogene. The CDR3 has 11 residues. The CDR3 DNA sequence: TGTGCCAGGACAGTCAATCAGCCCCAGCATTTT. This sequence encodes CARTVNQPQHF.